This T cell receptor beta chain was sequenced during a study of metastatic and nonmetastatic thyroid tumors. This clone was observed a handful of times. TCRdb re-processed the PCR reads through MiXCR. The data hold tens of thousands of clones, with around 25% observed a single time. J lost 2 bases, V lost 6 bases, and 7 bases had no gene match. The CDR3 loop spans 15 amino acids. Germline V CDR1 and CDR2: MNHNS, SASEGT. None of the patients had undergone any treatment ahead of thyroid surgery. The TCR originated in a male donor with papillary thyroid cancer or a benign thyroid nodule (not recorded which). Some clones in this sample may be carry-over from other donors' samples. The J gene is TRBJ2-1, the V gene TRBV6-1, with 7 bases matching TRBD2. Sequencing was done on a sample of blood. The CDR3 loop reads CASSLGGSPYNEQFF. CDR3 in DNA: TGTGCCAGCAGCCTCGGGGGGAGTCCCTACAATGAGCAGTTCTTC.